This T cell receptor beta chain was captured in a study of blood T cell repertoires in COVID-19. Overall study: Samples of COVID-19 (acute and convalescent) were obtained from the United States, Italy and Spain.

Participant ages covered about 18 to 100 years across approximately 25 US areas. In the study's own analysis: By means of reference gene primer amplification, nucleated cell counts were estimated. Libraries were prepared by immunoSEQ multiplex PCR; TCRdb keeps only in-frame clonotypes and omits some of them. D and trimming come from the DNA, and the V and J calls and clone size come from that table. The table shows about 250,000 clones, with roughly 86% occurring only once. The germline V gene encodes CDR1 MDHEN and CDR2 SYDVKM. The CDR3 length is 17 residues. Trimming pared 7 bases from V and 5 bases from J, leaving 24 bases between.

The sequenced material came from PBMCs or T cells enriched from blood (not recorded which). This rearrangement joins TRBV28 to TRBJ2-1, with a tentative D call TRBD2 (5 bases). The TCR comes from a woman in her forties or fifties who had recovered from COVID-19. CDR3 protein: CASTAGRAGKINNEQFF. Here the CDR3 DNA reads TGTGCCAGCACGGCGGGCCGAGCCGGAAAAATAAACAATGAGCAGTTCTTC.